The 8 T cell receptor beta chains below were found in one sample sequenced in a study of molecular identifiers for immune sequencing clone quantification. TCRdb independently ran MiXCR on the PCR reads; one entry per CDR3 protein. This table holds about 320,000 distinct CDR3 sequences, roughly 23% found once. Sequencing used naive CD8+ T cells from blood, with Jurkat cell RNA spiked in. Specified subset: FACS-sorted CD8+CD4-CCR7+CD45RA+ naive T cells. These receptor sequences come from a human donor in good health. Some libraries in this study had Jurkat cell RNA spiked in.

The sample holds many counts of this clonotype. Here the CDR3 DNA reads TGTGCCACCATGACAGCAACCGGGGAGCTGTTTTTT. Translating gives CATMTATGELFF. The rearrangement uses TRBV10-3 and TRBJ2-2, with a weak D call TRBD1 (5 bases). Trimming took off 10 bases at V and 5 bases at J, with 11 bases between the two ends. This CDR3 has 12 residues. Germline V gene lookup returns CDR1 ENHRY and CDR2 SYGVKD.

This clonotype was seen more than once but under ten times. The V and J genes are TRBV7-9 and TRBJ2-1; D may be TRBD1 (6 bases). This CDR3 region has 15 residues. CDR1 is SEHNR, CDR2 FQNEAQ, per germline (reference sequence). V shed 2 bases and J shed 2 bases, with 10 bases lying between them. The CDR3 reads CASSLQQGPYNEQFF. CDR3 in DNA: TGTGCCAGCAGCTTACAACAGGGACCCTACAATGAGCAGTTCTTC.

The sample holds one count of this clonotype. Just one base apart from a much larger clone, this may be a read error. The conserved phenylalanine or tryptophan normally closing the CDR3 is absent here, so this likely arose from a read error. The CDR3 DNA is TGTGCCAGTAGTGACGGGACTAGCGGGAACGAGCAGTACTGC. Protein sequence: CASSDGTSGNEQYC. J is TRBJ2-7 and V is TRBV19; TRBD2 aligns across 13 bases. V was clipped by 5 bases and J by 5 bases; unmatched bases: 3. The CDR3 runs 14 residues. Per the germline V gene, CDR1 is LNHDA and CDR2 is SQIVND (reference sequence).

This clonotype has at least ten counts. The chain combines TRBV20-1 with TRBJ2-3; D not resolved. V was clipped by 4 bases and J by 0 bases, with 11 bases between them. CDR1 is DFQATT, CDR2 SNEGSKA, per germline (reference sequence). This CDR3 region has 14 residues. The DNA of the CDR3 is TGCAGTGCTATCTTGCCGGACAGCACAGATACGCAGTATTTT. This codes for CSAILPDSTDTQYF.

This sequence joins TRBV20-1 and TRBJ1-4; tentatively, D is TRBD1 (5 bases). The CDR3 loop spans 14 amino acids. CDR1 and CDR2 (germline): DFQATT, SNEGSKA (reference sequence). V shed 5 bases and J shed 0 bases, with 10 bases lying between them. In nucleotides, the CDR3 is TGCAGTGCTCAGGACATCGCAACTAATGAAAAACTGTTTTTT. Amino acids: CSAQDIATNEKLFF.

At least ten counts were recorded for this clonotype. This rearrangement joins TRBV29-1 to TRBJ1-1; 7 bases are a match to TRBD1. The CDR3 totals 13 residues. V shed 3 bases, J shed 4 bases, and the junction held 5 bases outside the gene matches. Per the germline V gene, CDR1 is SQVTM and CDR2 is ANQGSEA. The CDR3 region has the DNA TGCAGCGTTGATTTAGGGACAGTCACTGAAGCTTTCTTT. Translation gives CSVDLGTVTEAFF.

Many counts were recorded for this clonotype. V usage is TRBV7-2 and J usage is TRBJ1-5; D may be TRBD1 (5 bases). With 1 base removed from V and 3 bases from J, the gap between germline ends came to 13 bases. The CDR3 contains 16 residues. The germline CDR1 and CDR2 sequences are SGHTA and FQGNSA. DNA of the CDR3: TGTGCCAGCAGCTTAGAGGCAGGGTCGACCAATCAGCCCCAGCATTTT. This translates into CASSLEAGSTNQPQHF.

Comments on this clonotype: This clone may be a read error of a much larger clone one base away. V gene TRBV7-9 combines with J gene TRBJ1-1; a possible D gene is TRBD1 (6 bases). The V end lost 5 bases, the J end lost 4 bases, and 17 bases lay between the germline ends. This CDR3 has 15 residues. The V gene's germline CDR1 is SEHNR and CDR2 FQNEAQ (reference sequence). The CDR3 loop is CASSPQGLGSTEAFF. As DNA, the CDR3 is TGTGCCAGCAGCCCGCAGGGGTTGGGGAGCACTGAAGCTTTCTTT.